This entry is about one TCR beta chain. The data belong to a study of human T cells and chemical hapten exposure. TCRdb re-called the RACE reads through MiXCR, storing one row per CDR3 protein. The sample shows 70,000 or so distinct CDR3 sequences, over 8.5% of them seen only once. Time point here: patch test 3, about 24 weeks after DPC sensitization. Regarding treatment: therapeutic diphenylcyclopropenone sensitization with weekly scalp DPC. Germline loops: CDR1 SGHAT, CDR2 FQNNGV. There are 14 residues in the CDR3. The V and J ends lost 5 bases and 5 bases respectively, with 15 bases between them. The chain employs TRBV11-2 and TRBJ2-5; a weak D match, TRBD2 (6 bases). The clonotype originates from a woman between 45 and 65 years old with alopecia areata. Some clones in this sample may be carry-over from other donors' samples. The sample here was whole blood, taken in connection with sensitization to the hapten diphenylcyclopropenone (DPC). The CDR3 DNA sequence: TGTGCCAGCAGCGTCGGGGCTAGCGTGGAGACCCAGTACTTC. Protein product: CASSVGASVETQYF.